A single sample is the source of the 32 T cell receptor beta chains below, sequenced in a study. TCRdb used MiXCR to reprocess the RT-PCR reads, holding one entry per CDR3 protein. The sample records more than 600,000 distinct CDR3 sequences, around 14% being singletons. The sequencing input was memory CD4+ T cells from blood. The receptors come from a female donor in good health, serving as a healthy control.

This clonotype was observed a handful of times. The chain combines TRBV21-1 with TRBJ2-7; the listed D gene, TRBD2, was not tested against the DNA. TRBV21-1 is designated a pseudogene. The CDR3 has 17 amino acids. The CDR3 DNA reads TGTGCCAGCAGCAAAGTATACGGGACGCGGGTCGTACACGAGCAGTACTTC. It is translated as CASSKVYGTRVVHEQYF.

CDR3 protein: CASSQEQLNQPQHF. CDR3 nucleotides: TGCGCCAGCAGCCAAGAACAGCTTAATCAGCCCCAGCATTTT. The chain recombines TRBV4-3 with TRBJ1-5; D gene uncertain. V gave up 0 bases and J gave up 4 bases, with 7 bases separating them. The CDR3 runs 14 residues. Germline V gene sequence: CDR1 LGHNA, CDR2 YSLEER.

This clonotype was detected only a few times. The V and J genes are TRBV7-2 and TRBJ1-5; possible D gene TRBD1, 5 bases. Deletions cut 5 bases from V and 5 bases from J, with 13 bases between. The germline V gene has CDR1 SGHTA and CDR2 FQGNSA. The CDR3 loop spans 14 amino acids. The CDR3 is CASSLRPQDQPQHF. Written as DNA, the CDR3 is TGTGCCAGCAGCCTCCGACCACAGGATCAGCCCCAGCATTTT.

This clonotype came up a few times. The genes are TRBV27 and TRBJ2-7, with a tentative D call TRBD1 (5 bases). Germline V gene sequence: CDR1 MNHEY, CDR2 SMNVEV (reference sequence). V dropped 5 bases and J dropped 9 bases, with 23 bases sitting between them. The CDR3 spans 15 residues. CDR3 region: CASSPTTQGTGGQYF. CDR3 bases: TGTGCCAGCAGTCCGACCACTCAGGGAACCGGCGGGCAGTACTTC.

This clonotype was picked up a small number of times. The rearrangement joins TRBV19 to TRBJ1-3, with 7 bases lining up with TRBD1. Germline assignment: CDR1 LNHDA and CDR2 SQIVND (reference sequence). The CDR3 totals 16 residues. V was pared by 7 bases and J by 0 bases, with 9 bases of the junction left unmatched. Here the CDR3 reads CASIHTRTGSGNTIYF. The CDR3 DNA is TGTGCCAGTATCCACACCCGGACAGGCTCTGGAAACACCATATATTTT.

V is TRBV9 and J is TRBJ2-7; the D is unclear. Trimming took off 4 bases at V and 5 bases at J, with 13 bases between the two ends. The germline V gene has CDR1 SGDLS and CDR2 YYNGEE. This CDR3 contains 13 residues. The CDR3 DNA follows: TGTGCCAGCAGCCCCCGCCCGGTTGACGAGCAGTACTTC. Residues: CASSPRPVDEQYF.

V is TRBV28 and J is TRBJ1-1; D uncertain. Trimming removed 6 bases at V and 0 bases at J, with 17 bases between. The CDR3 consists of 16 residues. Per germline, CDR1 MDHEN and CDR2 SYDVKM. The CDR3 sequence: CASRRPWAGLNTEAFF. CDR3 DNA sequence: TGTGCCAGCAGGCGGCCCTGGGCCGGGTTGAACACTGAAGCTTTCTTT. The full variable domain, its missing parts supplied by reference TRBV28 and TRBJ1-1, is DVKVTQSSRYLVKRTGEKVFLECVQDMDHENMFWYRQDPGLGLRLIYFSYDVKMKEKGDIPEGYSVSREKKERFSLILESASTNQTSMYLCASRRPWAGLNTEAFFGQGTRLTVV.

This clonotype has a single count. One end of the junction fails to match germline, which may point to a read error. This chain uses TRBV25-1 with TRBJ2-7; D ambiguous. CDR3 length: 13 residues. CDR1 MGHDK and CDR2 SYGVNS come from the germline V gene. This chain's CDR3 is CDSSESWVGEQYF. As DNA, the CDR3 is TGTGACAGCAGTGAATCTTGGGTAGGGGAGCAGTACTTC.

This clonotype occurred many times. The CDR3, as DNA: TGCGCCAGCAGCCAACACGGGCCAAACTATGGCTACACCTTC. Translated: CASSQHGPNYGYTF. The chain uses TRBV4-3 and TRBJ1-2; D remains ambiguous. The CDR3 covers 14 residues. V was shortened by 2 bases and J by 2 bases, with 9 bases between the two germline ends. Per germline, CDR1 LGHNA and CDR2 YSLEER.

This clonotype was recorded at least ten times. V usage is TRBV4-3 and J usage is TRBJ2-2; TRBD2 aligns across 8 bases. The CDR3 consists of 17 residues. With 0 bases clipped from V and 10 bases from J, the junction kept 13 bases outside the gene matches. Germline V gene data show CDR1 as LGHNA and CDR2 as YSLEER. The CDR3 spells CASSQDYVVAGGEELFF. CDR3 DNA: TGCGCCAGCAGCCAAGATTATGTAGTGGCGGGAGGAGAGGAGCTGTTTTTT.

The table lists this clonotype with a few counts. CDR3 coding DNA: TGCAGTGCTAGCTCGGGGGCTGATTCAGGAAACACCATATATTTT. As protein: CSASSGADSGNTIYF. The V call is TRBV20-1, the J call TRBJ1-3, with TRBD1 as a possible D gene (6 bases). V lost 3 bases, J lost 4 bases, and 16 bases lay in between. CDR1 and CDR2 from the germline V gene are DFQATT and SNEGSKA (reference sequence). There are 15 residues in the CDR3.

The chain uses TRBV7-8 and TRBJ2-1; 7 nucleotides agree with TRBD2. J lost 8 bases, V lost 6 bases, and 4 bases had no gene match. CDR1 SGHVS and CDR2 FQNEAQ come from the germline V gene. This CDR3 has 12 amino acids. This chain's CDR3 is CASSRGGDEQFF. In nucleotides, the CDR3 is TGTGCCAGCAGTCGGGGAGGGGATGAGCAGTTCTTC. Supplemented by reference TRBV7-8 and TRBJ2-1, the full variable domain reads GAGVSQSPRYKVAKRGQDVALRCDPISGHVSLFWYQQALGQGPEFLTYFQNEAQLDKSGLPSDRFFAERPEGSVSTLKIQRTQQEDSAVYLCASSRGGDEQFFGPGTRLTVL.

The J gene is TRBJ1-6, the V gene TRBV12-3 or TRBV12-4, with 9 bases identical to TRBD1. The CDR3 totals 16 residues. Trimming took 5 bases from V and 2 from J; bases not matched to a gene: 4. CDR3 bases: TGTGCCAGCAGTCCCGGGACAGGGACCTATAATTCACCCCTCCACTTT. Translated: CASSPGTGTYNSPLHF.

The V call is TRBV7-9, the J call TRBJ2-1; 11 positions match TRBD2. The CDR3 runs 13 residues. With 6 bases clipped from V and 8 bases from J, the junction kept 3 bases outside the gene matches. Germline V lookup: CDR1 SEHNR, CDR2 FQNEAQ (reference sequence). The chain's CDR3 is CASRKLAGDEQFF. The CDR3 DNA reads TGTGCCAGCAGGAAACTAGCGGGAGATGAGCAGTTCTTC.

This rearrangement joins TRBV20-1 to TRBJ2-2; D could derive from TRBD1 or TRBD2 (6 bases each). Per germline, CDR1 DFQATT and CDR2 SNEGSKA (reference sequence). CDR3 length equals 16 residues. Trimming cost V 3 bases and J 6 bases, with 20 bases left between them. The CDR3, as DNA: TGCAGTGCTAGTCGTTTTGGGGGGCCGAAGGCCGGGGAGCTGTTTTTT. Residues: CSASRFGGPKAGELFF.

The chain recombines TRBV11-2 with TRBJ2-3; D is unresolved. V was clipped by 3 bases and J by 0 bases, with 10 bases between them. This CDR3 has 15 amino acids. Germline lookup yields CDR1 SGHAT and CDR2 FQNNGV. In DNA form, the CDR3 reads TGTGCCAGCAGCTTCCGCCATGCTAGCACAGATACGCAGTATTTT. Its translation: CASSFRHASTDTQYF.

This clonotype was counted only a few times. The chain carries TRBV12-3 or TRBV12-4 and TRBJ1-2; a weak D match, TRBD1 (5 bases). The V and J ends lost 7 bases and 3 bases respectively, with 18 bases between them. The CDR3 runs to 15 residues. The CDR3 here is CASTTGGFLDYGYTF. CDR3 coding DNA: TGTGCCAGCACCACAGGAGGATTTCTCGACTATGGCTACACCTTC.

In this sample, this clonotype turned up many times. V gene TRBV20-1 combines with J gene TRBJ2-4, with D possibly TRBD2 on 5 matching bases. Germline V gene sequence: CDR1 DFQATT, CDR2 SNEGSKA (reference sequence). The CDR3 loop spans 15 amino acids. V was pared by 6 bases and J by 7 bases, with 22 bases between. In DNA form, the CDR3 reads TGCAGTGCCCGCGAGACCGGTAGCGTCGGTAACATTCAGTACTTC. Translating gives CSARETGSVGNIQYF.

This clonotype occurred many times. This chain connects TRBV5-1 to TRBJ2-1, with no clear D. The V end lost 0 bases, the J end lost 15 bases, and 10 bases lay between the germline ends. The CDR3 length is 11 residues. Germline loops: CDR1 SGHRS, CDR2 YFSETQ. This CDR3 is CASSLEGIPFF. CDR3 sequence (DNA): TGCGCCAGCAGCTTGGAAGGAATTCCGTTCTTC.

The chain is built from TRBV27 and TRBJ2-1; possibly TRBD2 for D (6 bases). Trimming took off 0 bases at V and 1 base at J, with 10 bases between the two ends. CDR1 and CDR2 from the germline V gene are MNHEY and SMNVEV (reference sequence). This CDR3 comprises 16 residues. The DNA for the CDR3 is TGTGCCAGCAGTTTATCCCCAGCGGGTTCCTACAATGAGCAGTTCTTC. It encodes CASSLSPAGSYNEQFF.

The J gene is TRBJ2-7, the V gene TRBV10-3, with 10 bases aligning to TRBD1. Germline V lookup: CDR1 ENHRY, CDR2 SYGVKD. After removal of 0 bases from V and 4 bases from J, the junction contained 6 bases not matched to a gene. The CDR3 runs to 16 residues. The CDR3 region is CAISESGQGIRYEQYF. For the CDR3, the DNA is TGTGCCATCAGTGAGTCGGGACAGGGGATACGATACGAGCAGTACTTC.

In its sample, this clonotype was seen many times. V is TRBV12-3 or TRBV12-4 and J is TRBJ2-7; either TRBD1 or TRBD2 may fit D (5 bases each). The CDR3 sequence is 13 residues long. V was shortened by 4 bases and J by 5 bases, with 12 bases between the two germline ends. The CDR3 region is CASSSLGADEQYF. DNA of the CDR3: TGTGCCAGCAGTTCACTCGGGGCTGACGAGCAGTACTTC.

The sample holds many counts of this clonotype. The V and J genes are TRBV27 and TRBJ1-2; 9 bases are shared with TRBD1. The CDR3 totals 13 residues. Germline lookup yields CDR1 MNHEY and CDR2 SMNVEV (reference sequence). Trimming at V came to 5 bases and at J to 4 bases, leaving 2 bases not matched to a gene. The CDR3 spells CASSRTGAYGYTF. The CDR3 DNA reads TGTGCCAGCAGTAGGACAGGGGCCTATGGCTACACCTTC.

There are many counts of this clonotype. The J gene is TRBJ2-7, the V gene TRBV20-1; 12 nucleotides align to TRBD2. The germline CDR1 and CDR2 sequences are DFQATT and SNEGSKA (reference sequence). J was trimmed by 2 bases and V by 5 bases; bases with no gene match: 16. The CDR3 is 18 residues long. The CDR3 nucleotides read TGCAGTGCTTCCGGAGGGGCTAGCGGGAGGGCCTCTGCCTACGAGCAGTACTTC. It is translated as CSASGGASGRASAYEQYF.

This clonotype was seen repeatedly, ten times or more. The chain couples TRBV27 to TRBJ2-4, with no clear D. The CDR3 totals 14 residues. Germline V gene data show CDR1 as MNHEY and CDR2 as SMNVEV (reference sequence). V lost 2 bases, J lost 0 bases, and 5 bases lay in between. The CDR3 spells CASSLGVAKNIQYF. The CDR3 DNA reads TGTGCCAGCAGTTTAGGGGTAGCCAAAAACATTCAGTACTTC.

This clonotype has more than one count but fewer than ten. The rearrangement joins TRBV28 to TRBJ2-7; TRBD1 matches 7 bases. Germline V gives CDR1 MDHEN, CDR2 SYDVKM. The V and J ends lost 6 bases and 2 bases, in that order; junction bases with no gene match: 13. This CDR3 has 16 amino acids. The CDR3 bases are TGTGCCAGCAGGGGTTCCTCGGGACAGACTACCTACGAGCAGTACTTC. Its translation: CASRGSSGQTTYEQYF.

This clonotype was seen only a few times. The chain has TRBV18 and TRBJ1-1, with D uncertain. There are 13 residues in the CDR3. The V end was cut by 1 base, the J end by 3 bases, with 6 bases between. Germline lookup yields CDR1 KGHSH and CDR2 LQKENI. The CDR3 loop is CASSPQEDTEAFF. The CDR3 bases are TGTGCCAGCTCACCACAAGAAGACACTGAAGCTTTCTTT.

The chain joins TRBV6-5 to TRBJ1-1; 7 positions agree with TRBD1. CDR3 length: 19 amino acids. Trimming at V came to 0 bases and at J to 0 bases, leaving 13 bases not matched to a gene. CDR1 is MNHEY, CDR2 SVGAGI, per germline. CDR3 nucleotides: TGTGCCAGCAGTTACTCTACGACAGGGACACGTTCCATGAACACTGAAGCTTTCTTT. It yields the protein CASSYSTTGTRSMNTEAFF.

The rearrangement uses TRBV12-3 or TRBV12-4 and TRBJ1-2, with 9 bases matching TRBD1. The CDR3 is made up of 16 amino acids. Losses at the gene ends were 7 bases for V and 1 base for J; bases not matched to a gene: 10. CDR3 sequence: CASTWGRDRVNYGYTF. In nucleotides, the CDR3 is TGTGCCAGCACCTGGGGGCGGGACAGGGTTAACTATGGCTACACCTTC.

This clonotype was counted ten times or more. The genes are TRBV29-1 and TRBJ2-4; 12 positions agree with TRBD2. The CDR3 totals 17 residues. Germline loops: CDR1 SQVTM, CDR2 ANQGSEA. V dropped 6 bases and J dropped 2; count of bases not matched to a gene: 11. The CDR3 coding sequence is TGCAGCGTGAAAGGGCTAGCGGGAGGGTGGACCAAAAACATTCAGTACTTC. It encodes CSVKGLAGGWTKNIQYF.

This chain links TRBV7-9 with TRBJ2-3, with a tentative D call TRBD2 (6 bases). With 0 bases removed from V and 6 bases from J, the gap between germline ends came to 19 bases. This CDR3 comprises 17 residues. Per the germline V gene, CDR1 is SEHNR and CDR2 is FQNEAQ (reference sequence). The DNA for the CDR3 is TGTGCCAGCAGCTTAGCGTCGGGGGTCGGCCTTTCGGATACGCAGTATTTT. It translates to CASSLASGVGLSDTQYF.

This clonotype was detected only a few times. The J gene is TRBJ2-1, the V gene TRBV7-6; TRBD2 agrees at 9 bases. Germline values: CDR1 SGHVS, CDR2 FNYEAQ. Unmatched junction bases numbered 4, after V lost 5 bases and J lost 2 bases. The CDR3 extends over 15 amino acids. The CDR3 coding sequence is TGTGCCAGCAGCGCCCAGCGGGGGGCCTACAATGAGCAGTTCTTC. This sequence encodes CASSAQRGAYNEQFF.